Listed here is a single T cell receptor beta chain. The data are from a study of blood T cell repertoires in COVID-19. Study in general: Sites in the United States, Italy and Spain provided acute and convalescent COVID-19 samples.

Under the authors' procedure: Reference gene primer amplification gave nucleated cell count estimates. Clones were sequenced by immunoSEQ multiplex PCR, and TCRdb holds only the in-frame ones, with some missing. V and J calls and clone size come straight from that table; D and trimming were deduced from the DNA. The sample lists 150,000 to 180,000 clones; 80% to 90% were seen once. The junction had 9 bases not matched to a gene; V was cut back by 3 bases and J by 7 bases. The CDR3 length is 15 residues. Per germline, CDR1 WNHNN and CDR2 SYGVQD (reference sequence). The receptor was isolated from a woman between 40 and 50 years old with acute or convalescent COVID-19. Sequencing was performed on peripheral blood. The chain uses TRBV10-1 and TRBJ2-1, with 7 nucleotides matching TRBD1. DNA of the CDR3: TGCGCCAGCAGTGATGTGACAGGGAATCGGAATGAGCAGTTCTTC. It codes for CASSDVTGNRNEQFF.